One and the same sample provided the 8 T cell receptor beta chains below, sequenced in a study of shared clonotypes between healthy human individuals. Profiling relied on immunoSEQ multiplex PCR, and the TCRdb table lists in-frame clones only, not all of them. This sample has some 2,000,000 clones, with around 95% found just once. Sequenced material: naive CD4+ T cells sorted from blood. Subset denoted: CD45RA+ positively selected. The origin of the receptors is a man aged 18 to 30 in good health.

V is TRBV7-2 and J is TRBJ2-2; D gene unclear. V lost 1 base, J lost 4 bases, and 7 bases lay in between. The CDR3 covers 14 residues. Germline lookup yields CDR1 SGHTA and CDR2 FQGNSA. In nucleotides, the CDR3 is TGTGCCAGCAGCTTAGTGCTCTCCACCGGGGAGCTGTTTTTT. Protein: CASSLVLSTGELFF.

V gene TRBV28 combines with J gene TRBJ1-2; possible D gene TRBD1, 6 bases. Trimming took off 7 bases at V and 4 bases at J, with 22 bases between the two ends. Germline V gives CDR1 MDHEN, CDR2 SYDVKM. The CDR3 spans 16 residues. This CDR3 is CASISAGGASFYGYTF. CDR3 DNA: TGTGCCAGCATATCCGCGGGGGGGGCGAGTTTCTATGGCTACACCTTC.

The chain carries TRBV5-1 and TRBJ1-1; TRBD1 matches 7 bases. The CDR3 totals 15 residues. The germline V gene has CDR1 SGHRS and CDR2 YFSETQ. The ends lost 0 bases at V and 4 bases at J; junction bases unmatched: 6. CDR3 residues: CASSLGRGQSTEAFF. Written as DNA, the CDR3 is TGCGCCAGCAGCTTGGGGAGGGGGCAGAGCACTGAAGCTTTCTTT.

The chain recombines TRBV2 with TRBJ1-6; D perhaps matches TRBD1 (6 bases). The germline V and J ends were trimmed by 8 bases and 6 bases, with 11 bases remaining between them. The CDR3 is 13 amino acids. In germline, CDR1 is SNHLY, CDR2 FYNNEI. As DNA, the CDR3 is TGTGCCAGCCTCCGGACAGTTAATTCACCCCTCCACTTT. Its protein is CASLRTVNSPLHF.

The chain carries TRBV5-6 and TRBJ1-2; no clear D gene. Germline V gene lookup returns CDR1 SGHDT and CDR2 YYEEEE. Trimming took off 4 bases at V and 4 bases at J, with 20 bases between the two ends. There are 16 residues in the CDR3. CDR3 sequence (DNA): TGTGCCAGCAGCCAATGGGTGGTTTGGACTCGCTATGGCTACACCTTC. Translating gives CASSQWVVWTRYGYTF.

CDR3 residues: CASSRGGFNYGYTF. DNA for the CDR3: TGTGCCAGCAGTCGTGGAGGATTTAACTATGGCTACACCTTC. The gene calls are TRBV5-6 and TRBJ1-2; no reliable D call. The CDR3 extends over 14 amino acids. V shed 5 bases and J shed 1 base, with 12 bases lying between them. Germline assignment: CDR1 SGHDT and CDR2 YYEEEE. The variable domain in full, completed from reference TRBV5-6 and TRBJ1-2, reads DAGVTQSPTHLIKTRGQQVTLRCSPKSGHDTVSWYQQALGQGPQFIFQYYEEEERQRGNFPDRFSGHQFPNYSSELNVNALLLGDSALYLCASSRGGFNYGYTFGSGTRLTVV.

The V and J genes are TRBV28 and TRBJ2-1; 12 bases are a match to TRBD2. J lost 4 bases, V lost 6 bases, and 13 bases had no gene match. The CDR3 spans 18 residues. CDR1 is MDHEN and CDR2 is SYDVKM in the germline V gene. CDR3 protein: CASRTPMRLAGEYNEQFF. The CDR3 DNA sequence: TGTGCCAGCAGAACCCCGATGAGACTAGCGGGGGAGTACAATGAGCAGTTCTTC.

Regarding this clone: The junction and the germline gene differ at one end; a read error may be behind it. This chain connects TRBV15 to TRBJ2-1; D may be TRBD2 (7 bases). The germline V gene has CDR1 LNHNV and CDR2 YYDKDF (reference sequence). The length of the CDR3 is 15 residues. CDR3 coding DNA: TGTGCCGCCAGCGCACGGGGGGCGTCCTACAATGAGCAGTTCTTC. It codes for CAASARGASYNEQFF.